This TCR beta chain was profiled in a study of naive and memory T cell subsets. General study points: A few larger clonotypes appeared in naive repertoires, especially CD8, possibly memory cells re-expressing CD45RA. From naive to CM, EM and EMRA, diversity decreased and Gini increased.

The beta constant-region primer was an equimolar mix of two oligonucleotides covering TRBC1 and TRBC2. Ligated cDNA was amplified by four rounds of PCR with nested alpha and beta constant-region primers and SP2. The cDNA 3' end received a ligated single-stranded oligonucleotide carrying the SP2 primer and a 12-nucleotide UMI. TCRdb reanalysed the UMI-ligation and nested PCR reads using MiXCR and keeps one entry per CDR3 protein. Among about 100,000 distinct CDR3 sequences, 13% to 15% were seen once, and the ten largest hold around 2.8%. Germline CDR1 MNHEY, CDR2 SMNVEV (reference sequence). CDR3 length: 14 amino acids. V lost 6 bases to trimming and J lost 5 bases, with 14 bases between them. This clonotype was counted a few times. Its cognate antigen is unknown.

Input material: naive CD8+ T cells from blood. V usage is TRBV27 and J usage is TRBJ2-1; D gene unclear. The receptor's source is a human donor in good health. The CDR3 nucleotides are TGTGCCAGCAGCGTAGACGGTCCACACAATGAGCAGTTCTTC. This translates into CASSVDGPHNEQFF.